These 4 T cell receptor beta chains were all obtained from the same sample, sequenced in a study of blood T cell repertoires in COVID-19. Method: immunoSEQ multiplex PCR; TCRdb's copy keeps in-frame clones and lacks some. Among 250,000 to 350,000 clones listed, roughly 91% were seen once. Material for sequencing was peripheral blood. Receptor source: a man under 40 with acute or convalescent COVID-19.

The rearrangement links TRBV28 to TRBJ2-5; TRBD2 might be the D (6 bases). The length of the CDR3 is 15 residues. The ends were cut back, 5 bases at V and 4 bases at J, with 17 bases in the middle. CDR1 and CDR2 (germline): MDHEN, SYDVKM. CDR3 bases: TGTGCCAGCAGTCCTCGACTGGGCGGGATAGAGACCCAGTACTTC. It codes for CASSPRLGGIETQYF.

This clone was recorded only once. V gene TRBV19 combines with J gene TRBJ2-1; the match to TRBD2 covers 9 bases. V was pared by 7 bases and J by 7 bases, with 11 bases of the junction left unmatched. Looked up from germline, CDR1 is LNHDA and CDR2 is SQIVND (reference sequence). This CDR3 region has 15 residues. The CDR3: CASTPLAGVINEQFF. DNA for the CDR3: TGTGCCAGTACCCCTTTAGCGGGAGTCATAAATGAGCAGTTCTTC.

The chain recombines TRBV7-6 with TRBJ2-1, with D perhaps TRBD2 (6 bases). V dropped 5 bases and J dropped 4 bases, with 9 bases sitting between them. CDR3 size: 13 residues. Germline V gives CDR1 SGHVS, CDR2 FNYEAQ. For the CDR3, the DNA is TGTGCCAGCAGCCGGGACTCATACAATGAGCAGTTCTTC. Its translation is CASSRDSYNEQFF.

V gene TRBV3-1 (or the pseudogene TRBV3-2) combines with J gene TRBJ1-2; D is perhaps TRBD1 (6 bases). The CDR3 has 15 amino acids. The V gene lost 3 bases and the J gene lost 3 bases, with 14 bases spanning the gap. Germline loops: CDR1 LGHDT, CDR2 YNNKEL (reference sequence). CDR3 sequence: CASSHPGGLDYGYTF. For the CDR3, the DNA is TGTGCCAGCAGCCACCCTGGGGGCCTCGACTATGGCTACACCTTC.